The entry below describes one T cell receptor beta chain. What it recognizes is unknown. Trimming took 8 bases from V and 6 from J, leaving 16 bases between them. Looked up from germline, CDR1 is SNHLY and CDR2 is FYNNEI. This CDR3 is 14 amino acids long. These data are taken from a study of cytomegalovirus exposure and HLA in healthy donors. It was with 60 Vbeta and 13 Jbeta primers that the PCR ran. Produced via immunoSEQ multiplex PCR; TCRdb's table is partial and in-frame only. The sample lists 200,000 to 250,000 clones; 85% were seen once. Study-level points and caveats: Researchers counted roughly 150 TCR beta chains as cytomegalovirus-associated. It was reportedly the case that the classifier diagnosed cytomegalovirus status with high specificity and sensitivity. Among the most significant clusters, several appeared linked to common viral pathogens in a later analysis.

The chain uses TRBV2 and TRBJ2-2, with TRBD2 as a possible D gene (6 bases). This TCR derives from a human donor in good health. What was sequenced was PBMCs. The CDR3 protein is CASGPAREAGELFF. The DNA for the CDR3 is TGTGCCAGCGGTCCGGCCAGGGAGGCCGGGGAGCTGTTTTTT.